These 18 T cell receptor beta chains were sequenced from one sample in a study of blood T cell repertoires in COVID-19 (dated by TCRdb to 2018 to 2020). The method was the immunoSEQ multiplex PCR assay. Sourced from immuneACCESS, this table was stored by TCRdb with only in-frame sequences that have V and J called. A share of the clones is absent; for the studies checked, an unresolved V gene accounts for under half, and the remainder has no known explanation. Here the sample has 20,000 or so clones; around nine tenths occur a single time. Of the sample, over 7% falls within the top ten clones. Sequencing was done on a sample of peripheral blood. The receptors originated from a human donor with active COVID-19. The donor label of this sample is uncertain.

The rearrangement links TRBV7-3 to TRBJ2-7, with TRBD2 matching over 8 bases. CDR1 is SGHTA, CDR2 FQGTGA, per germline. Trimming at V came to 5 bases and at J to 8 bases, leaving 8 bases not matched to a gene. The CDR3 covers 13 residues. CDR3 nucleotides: TGTGCCAGCAGCCCCGCCGGGGGGGGCAAGCAGTACTTC. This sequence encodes CASSPAGGGKQYF.

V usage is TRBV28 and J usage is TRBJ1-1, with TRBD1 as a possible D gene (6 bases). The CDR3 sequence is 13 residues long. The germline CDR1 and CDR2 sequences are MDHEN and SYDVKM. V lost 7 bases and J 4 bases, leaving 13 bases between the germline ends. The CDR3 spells CASTEGGSTEAFF. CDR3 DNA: TGTGCCAGCACGGAGGGGGGGAGCACTGAAGCTTTCTTT.

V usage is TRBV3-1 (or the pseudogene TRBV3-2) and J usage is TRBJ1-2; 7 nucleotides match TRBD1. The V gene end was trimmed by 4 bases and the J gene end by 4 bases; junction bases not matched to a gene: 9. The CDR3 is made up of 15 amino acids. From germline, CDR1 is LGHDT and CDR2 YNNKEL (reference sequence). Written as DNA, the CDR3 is TGTGCCAGCAGCCGAGATACGACAGGGTTCTATGGCTACACCTTC. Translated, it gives CASSRDTTGFYGYTF.

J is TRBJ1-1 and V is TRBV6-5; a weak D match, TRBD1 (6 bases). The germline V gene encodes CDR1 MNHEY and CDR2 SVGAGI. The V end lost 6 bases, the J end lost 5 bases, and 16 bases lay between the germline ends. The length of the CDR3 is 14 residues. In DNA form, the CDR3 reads TGTGCCAGCAGGCTGCTTGGGGACAAAACTGAAGCTTTCTTT. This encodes CASRLLGDKTEAFF.

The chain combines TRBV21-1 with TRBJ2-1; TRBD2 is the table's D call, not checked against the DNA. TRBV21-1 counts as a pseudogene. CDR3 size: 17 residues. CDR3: CASSKFRTSGGGNEQFF. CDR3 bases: TGTGCCAGCAGCAAATTTAGGACTAGCGGAGGGGGTAATGAGCAGTTCTTC.

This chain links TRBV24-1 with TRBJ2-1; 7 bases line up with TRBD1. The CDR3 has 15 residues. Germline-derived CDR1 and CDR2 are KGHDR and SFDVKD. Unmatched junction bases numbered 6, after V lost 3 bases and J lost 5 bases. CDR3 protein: CATSDPTGTDNEQFF. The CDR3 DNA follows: TGTGCCACCAGTGATCCAACCGGGACAGACAATGAGCAGTTCTTC.

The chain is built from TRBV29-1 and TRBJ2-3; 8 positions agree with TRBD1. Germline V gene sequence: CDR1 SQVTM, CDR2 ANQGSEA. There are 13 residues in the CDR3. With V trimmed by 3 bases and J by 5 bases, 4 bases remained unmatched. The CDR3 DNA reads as TGCAGCGTTGACGGACAGGGAGGAGATACGCAGTATTTT. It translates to CSVDGQGGDTQYF.

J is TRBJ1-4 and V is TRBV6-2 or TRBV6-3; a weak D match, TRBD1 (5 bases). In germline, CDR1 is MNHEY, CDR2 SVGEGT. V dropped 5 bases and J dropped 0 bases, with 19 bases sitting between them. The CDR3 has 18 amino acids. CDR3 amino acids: CASSRQPGSKTTNEKLFF. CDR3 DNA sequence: TGTGCCAGCAGTCGTCAACCAGGGTCCAAAACAACTAATGAAAAACTGTTTTTT.

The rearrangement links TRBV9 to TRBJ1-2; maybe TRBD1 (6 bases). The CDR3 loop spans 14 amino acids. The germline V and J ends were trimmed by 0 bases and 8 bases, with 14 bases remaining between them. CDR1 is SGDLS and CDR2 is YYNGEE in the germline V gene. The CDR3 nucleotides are TGTGCCAGCAGCGTAGCAGGGGCGCGTTCCGGCTACACCTTC. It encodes CASSVAGARSGYTF.

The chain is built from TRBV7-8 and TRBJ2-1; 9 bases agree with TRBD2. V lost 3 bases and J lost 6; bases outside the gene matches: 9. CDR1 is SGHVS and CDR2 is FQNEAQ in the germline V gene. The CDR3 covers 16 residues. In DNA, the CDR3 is TGTGCCAGCAGCTTGGCTAGCGGGACCGTTGGCAATGAGCAGTTCTTC. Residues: CASSLASGTVGNEQFF.

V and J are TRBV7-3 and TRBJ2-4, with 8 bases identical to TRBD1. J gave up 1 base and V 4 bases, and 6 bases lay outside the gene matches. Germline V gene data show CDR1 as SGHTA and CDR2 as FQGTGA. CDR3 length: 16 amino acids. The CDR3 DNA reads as TGTGCCAGCAGCTCTTCAGGGGGCTTTGCCAAAAACATTCAGTACTTC. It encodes CASSSSGGFAKNIQYF.

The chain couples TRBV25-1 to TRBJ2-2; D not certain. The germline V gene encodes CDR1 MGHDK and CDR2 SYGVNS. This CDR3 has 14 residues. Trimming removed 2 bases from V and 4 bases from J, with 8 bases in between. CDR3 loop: CASSETPGTGELFF. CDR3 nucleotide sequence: TGTGCCAGCAGTGAAACTCCGGGCACCGGGGAGCTGTTTTTT.

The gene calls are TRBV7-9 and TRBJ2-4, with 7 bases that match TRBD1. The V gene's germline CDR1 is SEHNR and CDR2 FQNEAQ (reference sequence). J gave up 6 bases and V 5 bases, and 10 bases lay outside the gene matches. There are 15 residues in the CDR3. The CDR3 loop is CASSPPGTDGNIQYF. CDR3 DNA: TGTGCCAGCAGCCCTCCTGGGACAGACGGAAACATTCAGTACTTC. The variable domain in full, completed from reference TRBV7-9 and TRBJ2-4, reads DTGVSQNPRHKITKRGQNVTFRCDPISEHNRLYWYRQTLGQGPEFLTYFQNEAQLEKSRLLSDRFSAERPKGSFSTLEIQRTEQGDSAMYLCASSPPGTDGNIQYFGAGTRLSVL.

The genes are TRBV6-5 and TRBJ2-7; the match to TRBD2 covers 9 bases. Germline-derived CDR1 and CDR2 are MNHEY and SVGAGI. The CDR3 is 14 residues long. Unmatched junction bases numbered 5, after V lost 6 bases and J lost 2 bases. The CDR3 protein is CASRLAGVAYEQYF. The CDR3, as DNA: TGTGCCAGCAGGTTAGCGGGAGTGGCCTACGAGCAGTACTTC.

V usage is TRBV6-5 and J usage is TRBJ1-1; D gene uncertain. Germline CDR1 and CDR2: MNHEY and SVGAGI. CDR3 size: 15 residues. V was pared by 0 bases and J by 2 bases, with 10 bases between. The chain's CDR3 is CASSYSIASNTEAFF. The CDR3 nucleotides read TGTGCCAGCAGTTACTCGATAGCTAGTAACACTGAAGCTTTCTTT.

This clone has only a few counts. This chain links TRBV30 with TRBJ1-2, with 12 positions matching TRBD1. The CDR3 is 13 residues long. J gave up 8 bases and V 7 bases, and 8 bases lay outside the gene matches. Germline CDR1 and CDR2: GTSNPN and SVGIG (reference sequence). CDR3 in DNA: TGTGCCTCATGGGACAGGGGGCTAGGGGGCTACACCTTC. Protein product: CASWDRGLGGYTF.

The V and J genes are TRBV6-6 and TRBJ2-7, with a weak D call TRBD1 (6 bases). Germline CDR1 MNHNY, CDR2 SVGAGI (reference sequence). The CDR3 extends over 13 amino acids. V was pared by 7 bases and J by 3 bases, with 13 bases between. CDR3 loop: CASTFGQHYEQYF. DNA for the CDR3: TGTGCCAGCACCTTCGGACAGCACTACGAGCAGTACTTC.

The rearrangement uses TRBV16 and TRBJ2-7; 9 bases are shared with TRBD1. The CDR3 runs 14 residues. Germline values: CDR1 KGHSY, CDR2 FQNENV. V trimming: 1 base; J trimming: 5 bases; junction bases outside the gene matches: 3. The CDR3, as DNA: TGTGCCAGCAGCCAATTGGGGACAGGGAACGAGCAGTACTTC. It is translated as CASSQLGTGNEQYF.